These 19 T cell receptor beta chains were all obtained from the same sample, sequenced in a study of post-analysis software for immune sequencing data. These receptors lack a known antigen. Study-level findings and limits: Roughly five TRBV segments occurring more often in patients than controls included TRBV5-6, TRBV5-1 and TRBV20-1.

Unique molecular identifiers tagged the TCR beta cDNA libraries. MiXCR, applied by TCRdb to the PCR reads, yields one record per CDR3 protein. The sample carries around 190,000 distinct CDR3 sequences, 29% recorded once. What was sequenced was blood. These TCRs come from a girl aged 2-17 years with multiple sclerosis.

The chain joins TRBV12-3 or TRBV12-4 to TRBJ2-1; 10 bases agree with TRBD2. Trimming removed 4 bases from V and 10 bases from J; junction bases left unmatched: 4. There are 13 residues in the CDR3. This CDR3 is CASSSSGSGEQFF. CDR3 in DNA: TGTGCCAGCAGTTCTAGCGGGAGTGGCGAGCAGTTCTTC.

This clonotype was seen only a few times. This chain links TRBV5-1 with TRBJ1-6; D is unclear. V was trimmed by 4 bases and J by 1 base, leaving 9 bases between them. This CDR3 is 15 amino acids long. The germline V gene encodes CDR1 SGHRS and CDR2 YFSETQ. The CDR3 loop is CASSVELSYNSPLHF. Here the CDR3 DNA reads TGCGCCAGCAGCGTCGAGCTTTCCTATAATTCACCCCTCCACTTT.

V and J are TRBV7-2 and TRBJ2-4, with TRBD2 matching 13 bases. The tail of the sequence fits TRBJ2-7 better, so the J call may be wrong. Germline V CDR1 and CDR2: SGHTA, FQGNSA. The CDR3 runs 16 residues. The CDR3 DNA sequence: TGTGCCAGCAGCTTATATTCGGGACTAGCGGGGTACGAGCAGTACTTC. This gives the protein CASSLYSGLAGYEQYF.

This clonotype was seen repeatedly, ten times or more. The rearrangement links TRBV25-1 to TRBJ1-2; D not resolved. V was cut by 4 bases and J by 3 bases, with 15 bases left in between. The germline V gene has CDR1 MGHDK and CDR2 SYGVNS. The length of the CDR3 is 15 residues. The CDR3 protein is CASSGLRVKDYGYTF. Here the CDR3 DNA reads TGTGCCAGCAGTGGTTTGCGGGTCAAGGACTATGGCTACACCTTC.

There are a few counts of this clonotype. Here the CDR3 reads CASSEAGGLIEQFF. CDR3 nucleotide sequence: TGTGCCAGCAGTGAAGCGGGAGGGCTAATTGAGCAGTTCTTC. This chain joins TRBV2 and TRBJ2-1; 7 positions agree with TRBD2. Trimming at V came to 0 bases and at J to 9 bases, leaving 5 bases not matched to a gene. The CDR3 is 14 residues long. Germline V CDR1 and CDR2: SNHLY, FYNNEI.

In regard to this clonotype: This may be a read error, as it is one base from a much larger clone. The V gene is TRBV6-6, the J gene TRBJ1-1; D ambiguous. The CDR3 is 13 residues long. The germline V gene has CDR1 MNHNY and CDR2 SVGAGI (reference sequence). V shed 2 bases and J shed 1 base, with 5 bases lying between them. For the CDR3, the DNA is TGTGCCAGCAGTTACCCGCGGAACACTGAAGCTTTCTTT. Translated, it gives CASSYPRNTEAFF.

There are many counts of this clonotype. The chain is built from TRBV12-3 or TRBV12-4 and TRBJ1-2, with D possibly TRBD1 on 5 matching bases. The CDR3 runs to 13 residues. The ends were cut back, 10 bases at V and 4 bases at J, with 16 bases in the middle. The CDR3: CATRWRGVYGYTF. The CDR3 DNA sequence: TGTGCCACCCGATGGAGGGGAGTCTATGGCTACACCTTC.

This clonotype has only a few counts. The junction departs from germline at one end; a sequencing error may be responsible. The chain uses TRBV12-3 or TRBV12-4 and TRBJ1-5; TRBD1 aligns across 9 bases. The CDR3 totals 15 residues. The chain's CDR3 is CAGSLGQGMGQPQHF. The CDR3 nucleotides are TGTGCCGGCAGTTTAGGACAGGGGATGGGTCAGCCCCAGCATTTT.

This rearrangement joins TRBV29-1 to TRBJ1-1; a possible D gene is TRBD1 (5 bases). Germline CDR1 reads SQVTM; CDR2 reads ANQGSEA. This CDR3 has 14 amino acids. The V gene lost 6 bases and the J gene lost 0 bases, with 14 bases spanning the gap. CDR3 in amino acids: CSVHVQGLNTEAFF. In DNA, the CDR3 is TGCAGCGTCCATGTGCAGGGATTGAACACTGAAGCTTTCTTT.

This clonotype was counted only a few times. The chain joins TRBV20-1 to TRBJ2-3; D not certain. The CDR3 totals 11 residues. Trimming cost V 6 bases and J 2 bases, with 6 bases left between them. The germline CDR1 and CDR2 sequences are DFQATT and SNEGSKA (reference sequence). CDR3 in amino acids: CSAPNTDTQYF. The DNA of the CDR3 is TGCAGTGCACCCAACACAGATACGCAGTATTTT.

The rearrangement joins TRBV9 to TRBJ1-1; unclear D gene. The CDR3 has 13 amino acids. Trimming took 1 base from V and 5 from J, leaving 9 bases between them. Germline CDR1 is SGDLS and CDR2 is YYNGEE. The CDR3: CASSVTGKTEAFF. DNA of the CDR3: TGTGCCAGCAGCGTAACGGGGAAAACTGAAGCTTTCTTT.

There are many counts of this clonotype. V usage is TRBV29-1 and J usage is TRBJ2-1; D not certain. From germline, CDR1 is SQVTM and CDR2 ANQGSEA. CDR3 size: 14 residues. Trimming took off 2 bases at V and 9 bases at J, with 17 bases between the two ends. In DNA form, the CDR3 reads TGCAGCGTTGAATGGGCAGCCCTACAAGGTGAGCAGTTCTTC. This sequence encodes CSVEWAALQGEQFF.

DNA of the CDR3: TGTGCCAGCAGGAATCGCGTACAGGTCACTGAAGCTTTCTTT. It specifies CASRNRVQVTEAFF. The chain links TRBV28 to TRBJ1-1, with D perhaps TRBD1 (5 bases). Germline V gene sequence: CDR1 MDHEN, CDR2 SYDVKM. The CDR3 consists of 14 residues. V was shortened by 6 bases and J by 4 bases, with 15 bases between the two germline ends.

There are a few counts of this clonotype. This chain's CDR3 is CASSLHTGDYGYTF. As DNA, the CDR3 is TGCGCCAGCAGCTTACATACAGGGGACTATGGCTACACCTTC. The V gene is TRBV5-1, the J gene TRBJ1-2; 7 bases are a match to TRBD1. The CDR3 spans 14 residues. V shed 2 bases and J 3 bases; nucleotides not matched to a gene: 4. Germline assignment: CDR1 SGHRS and CDR2 YFSETQ. Supplemented by reference TRBV5-1 and TRBJ1-2, the full variable domain reads KAGVTQTPRYLIKTRGQQVTLSCSPISGHRSVSWYQQTPGQGLQFLFEYFSETQRNKGNFPGRFSGRQFSNSRSEMNVSTLELGDSALYLCASSLHTGDYGYTFGSGTRLTVV.

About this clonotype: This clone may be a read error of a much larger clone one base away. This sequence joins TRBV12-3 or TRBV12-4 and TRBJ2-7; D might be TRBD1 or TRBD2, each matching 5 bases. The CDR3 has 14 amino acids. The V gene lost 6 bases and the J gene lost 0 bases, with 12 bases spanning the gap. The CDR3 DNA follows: TGTGCCAGCAGGGGACGAGCTGGCTCCTACGAGCAGTACTTC. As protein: CASRGRAGSYEQYF.

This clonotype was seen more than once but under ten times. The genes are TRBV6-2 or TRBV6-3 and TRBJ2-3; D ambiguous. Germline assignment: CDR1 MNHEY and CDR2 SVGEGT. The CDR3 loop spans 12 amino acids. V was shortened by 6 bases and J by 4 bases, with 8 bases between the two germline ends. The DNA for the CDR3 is TGTGCCAGCAGAGAAACCGCAGATACGCAGTATTTT. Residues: CASRETADTQYF.

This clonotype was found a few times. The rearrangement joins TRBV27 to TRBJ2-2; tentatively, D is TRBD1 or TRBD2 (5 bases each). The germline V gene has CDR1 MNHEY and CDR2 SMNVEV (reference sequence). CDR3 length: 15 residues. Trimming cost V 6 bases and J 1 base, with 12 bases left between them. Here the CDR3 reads CASRLRGVNTGELFF. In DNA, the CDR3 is TGTGCCAGCAGATTGAGGGGAGTGAACACCGGGGAGCTGTTTTTT.

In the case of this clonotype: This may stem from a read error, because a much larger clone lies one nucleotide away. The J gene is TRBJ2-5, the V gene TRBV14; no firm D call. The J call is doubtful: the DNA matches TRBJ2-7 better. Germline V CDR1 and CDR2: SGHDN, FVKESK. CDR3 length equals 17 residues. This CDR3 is CASSQSAVAEGQDEQYF. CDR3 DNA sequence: TGTGCCAGCAGCCAGTCCGCCGTGGCGGAAGGGCAGGACGAGCAGTACTTC.

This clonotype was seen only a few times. The CDR3 nucleotides read TGTGCCAGCAGAGGGGGGGGTTCTGCTAACTATGGCTACACCTTC. It is translated as CASRGGGSANYGYTF. This sequence joins TRBV6-5 and TRBJ1-2; tentative D call: TRBD1 (6 bases). CDR1 and CDR2 (germline): MNHEY, SVGAGI. The CDR3 loop spans 15 amino acids. V gave up 6 bases and J gave up 0 bases, with 14 bases separating them.